This T cell receptor beta chain is from a study of T cell responses to AZD1222 COVID-19 vaccine. TCRdb keeps only in-frame clones here, not all; method: immunoSEQ multiplex PCR. The sample contains 85,000 to 90,000 clones, over 85% of which appear only once. V lost 3 bases and J lost 7, with 12 bases in between. Germline assignment: CDR1 MNHEY and CDR2 SMNVEV (reference sequence). The CDR3 runs to 14 residues. The sample here was peripheral blood, taken on day 0 of AZD1222 vaccination. The genes are TRBV27 and TRBJ2-2; TRBD2 is a possible D gene (5 bases). The clonotype was recovered from an adult in good health. CDR3 residues: CASSFRLGVGELFF. CDR3 coding DNA: TGTGCCAGCAGTTTTCGTCTCGGGGTCGGGGAGCTGTTTTTT.